These T cell receptor beta chains were read from a single sample in a study of identifying expanded T cells in peripheral blood. Assay used: immunoSEQ multiplex PCR; TCRdb lists only in-frame clones, some missing. The sample includes fewer than 85,000 clones, 70% to 90% seen only once; the top ten take more than 15%. The sample was blood. The source is a person aged 18 to 70 in good health. Both conserved end residues are part of each CDR3. D genes are given only for firm matches. Size is omitted from some rows. Given values are once, few, many or a class for expanded clones.

V gene: TRBV11-2
clone size: NA
J gene: TRBJ2-1
D gene: TRBD2
CDR3 DNA: TGTGCCAGCAGCTCTCTAGCGGGAGTAATCAATGAGCAGTTCTTC
CDR3 protein: CASSSLAGVINEQFF

V gene: TRBV18
clone size: few
J gene: TRBJ1-3
D gene: NA
CDR3 DNA: TGTGCCAGCTCACCCCGGGACGGAGGAAACACCATATATTTT
CDR3 protein: CASSPRDGGNTIYF

V gene: TRBV6-6
clone size: NA
J gene: TRBJ2-7
D gene: NA
CDR3 DNA: TGTGCCAGCAGTTACCAACAGGAAAACGAGCAGTACTTC
CDR3 protein: CASSYQQENEQYF

V gene: TRBV4-3
clone size: NA
J gene: TRBJ2-3
D gene: NA
CDR3 DNA: TGCGCCAGCAGCCGGGACCCTCCGGGGTTGGCAGATACGCAGTATTTT
CDR3 protein: CASSRDPPGLADTQYF

V gene: TRBV20-1
clone size: few
J gene: TRBJ1-5
D gene: NA
CDR3 DNA: TGCAGTGCTAGGGAAAGAGATGCCCAGCATTTT
CDR3 protein: CSARERDAQHF

V gene: TRBV28
clone size: NA
J gene: TRBJ1-2
D gene: NA
CDR3 DNA: TGTGCCAGCAGTTTTACATACGGGACGGTCGGGGATGGCTACACCTTC
CDR3 protein: CASSFTYGTVGDGYTF

V gene: TRBV10-3
clone size: NA
J gene: TRBJ2-2
D gene: TRBD1
CDR3 DNA: TGTGCCATCACCTCGGGACAGGGGCTCCTCACCGGGGAGCTGTTTTTT
CDR3 protein: CAITSGQGLLTGELFF

V gene: TRBV2
clone size: NA
J gene: TRBJ2-1
D gene: TRBD2
CDR3 DNA: TGTGCCAGCAGGGATCGGACTAGCGGGATGTACAATGAGCAGTTCTTC
CDR3 protein: CASRDRTSGMYNEQFF

V gene: TRBV7-9
clone size: NA
J gene: TRBJ2-1
D gene: NA
CDR3 DNA: TGTGCCAGCAGCTCATCGGGAAATGAGCAGTTCTTC
CDR3 protein: CASSSSGNEQFF

V gene: TRBV5-1
clone size: NA
J gene: TRBJ1-1
D gene: TRBD1
CDR3 DNA: TGCGCCAGCAGCTTGGGGGACAGGGGGCACACTGAAGCTTTCTTT
CDR3 protein: CASSLGDRGHTEAFF

V gene: TRBV7-2
clone size: NA
J gene: TRBJ2-5
D gene: NA
CDR3 DNA: TGTGCCAGCAGCCCCCGACACCAAGAGACCCAGTACTTC
CDR3 protein: CASSPRHQETQYF

V gene: TRBV28
clone size: NA
J gene: TRBJ2-7
D gene: TRBD2
CDR3 DNA: TGTGCCAGCAGTCCCCAACTAGCGGGACCTTCCTACGAGCAGTACTTC
CDR3 protein: CASSPQLAGPSYEQYF

V gene: TRBV4-2
clone size: NA
J gene: TRBJ2-7
D gene: NA
CDR3 DNA: TGTGCCAGCAGCCAAAATATAGAACTCTACGAGCAGTACTTC
CDR3 protein: CASSQNIELYEQYF

V gene: TRBV5-4
clone size: many
J gene: TRBJ2-3
D gene: TRBD2
CDR3 DNA: TGTGCCAGCAGCTTTGGGCATGAAGCGGGAGGGGACACAGATACGCAGTATTTT
CDR3 protein: CASSFGHEAGGDTDTQYF

V gene: TRBV2
clone size: NA
J gene: TRBJ2-1
D gene: NA
CDR3 DNA: TGTGCCAGCACAGGGTTCGATGAGCAGTTCTTC
CDR3 protein: CASTGFDEQFF

V gene: TRBV7-9
clone size: NA
J gene: TRBJ2-7
D gene: NA
CDR3 DNA: TGTGCCAGCAGTAAAAGCGGAACCTACGAGCAGTACTTC
CDR3 protein: CASSKSGTYEQYF

V gene: TRBV7-2
clone size: NA
J gene: TRBJ2-7
D gene: TRBD2
CDR3 DNA: TGTGCCAGCAGTCCTACTAGCGGGGCCACCTACGAGCAGTACTTC
CDR3 protein: CASSPTSGATYEQYF

V gene: TRBV19
clone size: once
J gene: TRBJ2-5
D gene: NA
CDR3 DNA: TGTGCCAGTATGGGTGTCCAAGAGACCCAGTACTTC
CDR3 protein: CASMGVQETQYF

V gene: TRBV27
clone size: once
J gene: TRBJ2-3
D gene: TRBD2
CDR3 DNA: TGTGCCAGCACGACCGAACTAGCGGGTGGGAAGACGCAGTATTTT
CDR3 protein: CASTTELAGGKTQYF

V gene: TRBV7-3
clone size: NA
J gene: TRBJ2-6
D gene: NA
CDR3 DNA: TGTGCCAGCAGCTTGGACGGAGCCTCTGGGGCCAACGTCCTGACTTTC
CDR3 protein: CASSLDGASGANVLTF

V gene: TRBV29-1
clone size: NA
J gene: TRBJ1-2
D gene: TRBD1
CDR3 DNA: TGCAGCGTTGCCGGGACAGGGGATGGCTACACCTTC
CDR3 protein: CSVAGTGDGYTF

V gene: TRBV18
clone size: once
J gene: TRBJ2-2
D gene: TRBD1
CDR3 DNA: TGTGCCAGCTCACCACCGACAGGGGAGAACACCGGGGAGCTGTTTTTT
CDR3 protein: CASSPPTGENTGELFF

V gene: TRBV7-2
clone size: NA
J gene: TRBJ1-3
D gene: NA
CDR3 DNA: TGTGCCAGCAGCTTAGCGCTTGGATACTCTGGAAACACCATATATTTT
CDR3 protein: CASSLALGYSGNTIYF

V gene: TRBV5-1
clone size: NA
J gene: TRBJ2-5
D gene: NA
CDR3 DNA: TGCGCCAGCAGCTTGGCGGGTGGAGAGACCCAGTACTTC
CDR3 protein: CASSLAGGETQYF

V gene: TRBV5-4
clone size: NA
J gene: TRBJ1-1
D gene: NA
CDR3 DNA: TGTGCCAGCAGCTTCAGACAGGAGATAGCTTTCTTT
CDR3 protein: CASSFRQEIAFF

V gene: TRBV29-1
clone size: NA
J gene: TRBJ2-6
D gene: TRBD1
CDR3 DNA: TGCAGCGTTGGGGACAGAGCTGGGGCCAACGTCCTGACTTTC
CDR3 protein: CSVGDRAGANVLTF

V gene: TRBV10-2
clone size: NA
J gene: TRBJ2-2
D gene: TRBD1
CDR3 DNA: TGCGCCAGCAGTGAGGGGGGACAGGGGGCCTCCGGGGAGCTGTTTTTT
CDR3 protein: CASSEGGQGASGELFF

V gene: TRBV28
clone size: few
J gene: TRBJ1-2
D gene: TRBD1
CDR3 DNA: TGTGCCAGCAGTTTGGGACAGGGAGGAAGAGGCTACACCTTC
CDR3 protein: CASSLGQGGRGYTF

V gene: TRBV11-2
clone size: NA
J gene: TRBJ1-5
D gene: NA
CDR3 DNA: TGTGCCAGCAGCTTAGACAGCGGTAGCAATCAGCCCCAGCATTTT
CDR3 protein: CASSLDSGSNQPQHF

V gene: TRBV9
clone size: NA
J gene: TRBJ2-7
D gene: NA
CDR3 DNA: TGTGCCAGCAGCCCCCGGGGCGGAAGTTCCTACGAGCAGTACTTC
CDR3 protein: CASSPRGGSSYEQYF

V gene: TRBV14
clone size: NA
J gene: TRBJ1-5
D gene: NA
CDR3 DNA: TGTGCCAGCAGCCAAGATGGTAATCAGCCCCAGCATTTT
CDR3 protein: CASSQDGNQPQHF

V gene: TRBV15
clone size: NA
J gene: TRBJ2-3
D gene: NA
CDR3 DNA: TGTGCCACCAGCAGAGATCCAGGGCCTGTCACAGATACGCAGTATTTT
CDR3 protein: CATSRDPGPVTDTQYF